This is a list of T cell receptor beta chains from one sample in a study of cytomegalovirus exposure and HLA in healthy donors. The data were produced by immunoSEQ multiplex PCR, yet TCRdb's version contains in-frame clones alone and is incomplete. Altogether 150,000 to 200,000 clones are present, around four fifths being singletons, with the ten largest covering 1.2%. The source material was PBMCs. All receptors derive from a boy between 2 and 10 years old in good health and CMV-seronegative. The CDR3 runs from the conserved cysteine through the conserved F or W. The D gene is left open where the match is weak. Expanded clones get a size class; other rows say once, few or many, or leave the size out.

J gene	V gene	D gene	clone size	CDR3 protein	CDR3 DNA
TRBJ2-1	TRBV5-4	TRBD2	NA	CASSLLAGPSSYNEQFF	TGTGCCAGCAGCTTACTAGCGGGGCCGAGCTCCTACAATGAGCAGTTCTTC
TRBJ2-3	TRBV5-4	TRBD2	NA	CASSLGLAGSTDTQYF	TGTGCCAGCAGCTTGGGACTAGCGGGGAGCACAGATACGCAGTATTTT
TRBJ1-5	TRBV19	NA	NA	CASSQGTVQPQHF	TGTGCCAGTAGTCAGGGAACGGTTCAGCCCCAGCATTTT
TRBJ1-2	TRBV6-6	NA	NA	CASSSYREGYTF	TGTGCCAGCAGTTCGTACAGGGAAGGCTACACCTTC
TRBJ1-4	TRBV11-2	TRBD1	NA	CTSSSGRGQATNEKLFF	TGTACCAGCAGCTCAGGTCGTGGACAGGCAACTAATGAAAAACTGTTTTTT
TRBJ2-3	TRBV27	NA	NA	CASSLIEGSTQYF	TGTGCCAGCAGTCTGATCGAAGGGAGTACGCAGTATTTT
TRBJ2-1	TRBV19	TRBD2	NA	CASSPSSGGAFEQFF	TGTGCCAGTAGCCCATCTAGCGGGGGGGCTTTTGAGCAGTTCTTC
TRBJ2-2	TRBV9	NA	NA	CASSVAGLSNTGELFF	TGTGCCAGCAGCGTAGCCGGTCTTTCGAACACCGGGGAGCTGTTTTTT
TRBJ1-1	TRBV5-4	NA	NA	CASSLQGMTEAFF	TGTGCCAGCAGCTTACAGGGAATGACTGAAGCTTTCTTT
TRBJ1-5	TRBV15	NA	once	CATRGGSFDQPQHF	TGTGCCACCAGGGGGGGTAGTTTCGACCAGCCCCAGCATTTT
TRBJ1-2	TRBV30	TRBD1	NA	CAWSAGGVGGYTF	TGTGCCTGGAGTGCAGGGGGCGTCGGGGGCTACACCTTC
TRBJ2-2	TRBV5-4	NA	NA	CASSSYATGELFF	TGTGCCAGCAGCTCCTACGCGACCGGGGAGCTGTTTTTT
TRBJ2-1	TRBV10-3	TRBD2	NA	CAISEQLAPNEQFF	TGTGCCATCAGTGAGCAACTAGCGCCCAATGAGCAGTTCTTC
TRBJ2-3	TRBV6-5	TRBD2	NA	CASRTGGSSTDTQYF	TGTGCCAGCAGGACGGGGGGATCTAGCACAGATACGCAGTATTTT
TRBJ1-1	TRBV27	NA	NA	CASSITGPDTEAFF	TGTGCCAGCAGCATTACAGGGCCAGACACTGAAGCTTTCTTT
TRBJ1-6	TRBV30	NA	NA	CAWTLRRVNSPLHF	TGTGCCTGGACTCTGAGGAGGGTTAATTCACCCCTCCACTTT
TRBJ2-1	TRBV11-2	TRBD2	few	CASSLGLAGLNEQFF	TGTGCCAGCAGCTTAGGCCTAGCGGGTTTGAATGAGCAGTTCTTC
TRBJ2-3	TRBV6-1	TRBD1	NA	CASSETFRGDTQYF	TGTGCCAGCAGTGAAACATTCAGGGGGGATACGCAGTATTTT
TRBJ2-2	TRBV6-1	NA	NA	CASSESVQGYTGELFF	TGTGCCAGCAGTGAATCCGTGCAGGGCTACACCGGGGAGCTGTTTTTT
TRBJ1-4	TRBV2	NA	once	CASCIQAFVTNEKLFF	TGTGCCAGCTGTATACAGGCATTCGTCACTAATGAAAAGCTGTTTTTT
TRBJ2-1	TRBV19	NA	few	CASRLAYEQFF	TGTGCCAGTAGATTAGCCTATGAGCAGTTCTTC
TRBJ2-1	TRBV27	NA	NA	CASSTGTLWVEQFF	TGTGCCAGCAGTACCGGGACTCTCTGGGTTGAGCAGTTCTTC
TRBJ2-2	TRBV9	NA	NA	CASSPGAGELFF	TGTGCCAGCAGCCCGGGAGCCGGGGAGCTGTTTTTT
TRBJ2-1	TRBV30	TRBD2	NA	CAWSGLAGTVDEQFF	TGTGCCTGGAGTGGACTAGCGGGGACAGTAGATGAGCAGTTCTTC
TRBJ1-5	TRBV6-1	NA	NA	CASTGRHSNQPQHF	TGTGCCAGCACAGGCAGGCATAGCAATCAGCCCCAGCATTTT
TRBJ2-2	TRBV28	NA	NA	CASSFGQFDTGELFF	TGTGCCAGCAGCTTCGGACAGTTTGACACCGGGGAGCTGTTTTTT
TRBJ2-7	TRBV18	TRBD2	NA	CASQGGSGYEQYF	TGTGCCAGCCAGGGAGGGTCCGGGTACGAGCAGTACTTC
TRBJ2-3	TRBV5-4	NA	NA	CASSFYGGTDTQYF	TGTGCCAGCAGCTTCTACGGTGGCACAGATACGCAGTATTTT
TRBJ1-2	TRBV14	TRBD1	NA	CASSQDRGQGSFLYFCPELYGYTF	TGTGCCAGCAGCCAAGATCGGGGACAGGGTAGCTTTCTTTATTTTTGCCCTGAGCTCTATGGCTACACCTTC
TRBJ2-7	TRBV7-8	NA	NA	CASSRPGLEQYF	TGTGCCAGCAGCCGCCCTGGACTCGAGCAGTACTTC
TRBJ1-6	TRBV5-6	TRBD1	NA	CASSSGTGMPPLHF	TGTGCCAGCAGCTCCGGGACAGGGATGCCACCCCTCCACTTT
TRBJ1-3	TRBV7-2	NA	NA	CASSRAGNTIYF	TGTGCCAGCAGCCGGGCTGGAAACACCATATATTTT
TRBJ2-3	TRBV9	NA	NA	CASTNGQGNTDTQYF	TGTGCCAGCACGAATGGGCAGGGGAACACAGATACGCAGTATTTT
TRBJ1-2	TRBV6-5	TRBD1	NA	CASSYGTVAGYTF	TGTGCCAGCAGTTACGGGACAGTTGCTGGCTACACCTTC
TRBJ1-1	TRBV6-5	TRBD1	NA	CASRNSDRGAFF	TGTGCCAGCAGGAACTCGGACAGGGGGGCTTTCTTT
TRBJ1-2	TRBV6-5	NA	NA	CASSYSKGDGYTF	TGTGCCAGCAGTTACTCGAAAGGGGATGGCTACACCTTC
TRBJ2-5	TRBV18	TRBD1	NA	CASSRKGAEGETQYF	TGTGCCAGCTCACGGAAGGGGGCAGAAGGAGAGACCCAGTACTTC
TRBJ1-2	TRBV6-5	TRBD1	NA	CASRPGQGTAGYTF	TGTGCCAGCAGGCCGGGACAGGGGACCGCTGGCTACACCTTC
TRBJ1-5	TRBV28	TRBD1	NA	CASSGQGANQPQHF	TGTGCCAGCAGCGGACAGGGGGCCAATCAGCCCCAGCATTTT
TRBJ2-3	TRBV15	TRBD2	NA	CATEELTSGGTDTQYF	TGTGCCACCGAAGAATTAACTAGCGGGGGCACAGATACGCAGTATTTT
TRBJ1-5	TRBV30	TRBD1	NA	CAWSVPAGGLNQPQHF	TGTGCCTGGAGTGTTCCAGCAGGGGGGCTTAATCAGCCCCAGCATTTT
TRBJ2-1	TRBV9	TRBD2	NA	CASSVVASGYNEQFF	TGTGCCAGCAGCGTAGTGGCTAGCGGATACAATGAGCAGTTCTTC
TRBJ2-1	TRBV7-3	TRBD2	NA	CASSMGLAGGNEQFF	TGTGCCAGCAGCATGGGACTAGCGGGAGGTAATGAGCAGTTCTTC
TRBJ2-3	TRBV7-9	TRBD2	NA	CASSFGLAGGTATDTQYF	TGTGCCAGCAGCTTTGGACTAGCGGGGGGCACTGCCACAGATACGCAGTATTTT
TRBJ2-1	TRBV7-8	NA	NA	CASSFYERSPYNEQFF	TGTGCCAGCAGCTTTTACGAGCGGAGCCCCTACAATGAGCAGTTCTTC
TRBJ2-1	TRBV11-2	TRBD2	NA	CASSFTSGSYNEQFF	TGTGCCAGCAGCTTTACTAGCGGGTCCTACAATGAGCAGTTCTTC
TRBJ2-6	TRBV5-6	NA	NA	CASSQGGSGANVLTF	TGTGCCAGCAGCCAAGGAGGCTCTGGGGCCAACGTCCTGACTTTC
TRBJ2-1	TRBV29-1	TRBD1	NA	CSASGQGKSEQFF	TGCAGCGCCTCGGGACAGGGGAAGAGTGAGCAGTTCTTC
TRBJ1-4	TRBV5-8	TRBD1	NA	CASRTGTGSTNEKLFF	TGTGCCAGCAGGACGGGGACAGGATCAACTAATGAAAAACTGTTTTTT
TRBJ2-5	TRBV18	NA	NA	CASSPPFSETQYF	TGTGCCAGCTCACCTCCCTTTTCCGAGACCCAGTACTTC
TRBJ2-3	TRBV29-1	TRBD1	NA	CSVERRGTGRGGTQYF	TGCAGCGTTGAGCGTCGCGGGACAGGGCGCGGGGGTACGCAGTATTTT
TRBJ2-3	TRBV9	NA	NA	CASSRGGGLSTDTQYF	TGTGCCAGCTCAAGAGGGGGGGGCCTTAGCACAGATACGCAGTATTTT